These 23 T cell receptor beta chains share one sample of origin, sequenced in a study of shared clonotypes between healthy human individuals. Clones were sequenced by immunoSEQ multiplex PCR, and TCRdb holds only the in-frame ones, with some missing. The sample records around 2.1 million clones, about 92% being singletons. Terminally differentiated effector memory CD45RA+ cells were excluded by CCR7 positive selection of CD45RO-negative cells. The sample was naive CD8+ T cells from PBMCs. The receptor source for this set is a man between 18 and 35 years old in good health. Some clones in this sample may be carry-over from other donors' samples.

About this clone: Other DNA sequences within the sample encode an identical CDR3. J is TRBJ1-5 and V is TRBV28; D is perhaps TRBD1 (5 bases). CDR1 and CDR2 from the germline V gene are MDHEN and SYDVKM. The V gene lost 5 bases and the J gene lost 0 bases, with 8 bases spanning the gap. CDR3 length equals 14 residues. The CDR3 DNA is TGTGCCAGCAGTACCGGGGGTAGCAATCAGCCCCAGCATTTT. Its protein product is CASSTGGSNQPQHF.

In its sample, this clone was seen once. The chain is built from TRBV13 and TRBJ2-2; tentative D call: TRBD1 (6 bases). The CDR3 is 15 amino acids. Trimming took off 5 bases at V and 0 bases at J, with 10 bases between the two ends. Germline values: CDR1 PRHDT, CDR2 FYEKMQ (reference sequence). The CDR3 DNA sequence: TGTGCCAGCAGCCGCCAGGGGTCGAACACCGGGGAGCTGTTTTTT. It yields the protein CASSRQGSNTGELFF.

The chain employs TRBV30 and TRBJ1-2, with a possible D match to TRBD1 (6 bases). The CDR3 is made up of 16 amino acids. V lost 0 bases to trimming and J lost 4 bases, with 18 bases between them. Germline CDR1 GTSNPN, CDR2 SVGIG (reference sequence). CDR3 region: CAWSVKLGTIIYGYTF. The CDR3 nucleotides are TGTGCCTGGAGTGTAAAGCTCGGGACAATTATCTATGGCTACACCTTC.

The chain is built from TRBV7-9 and TRBJ1-1; D might be TRBD1 (6 bases). The germline gives CDR1 SEHNR, CDR2 FQNEAQ (reference sequence). V was cut by 3 bases and J by 2 bases, with 10 bases left in between. The CDR3 length is 14 residues. CDR3 region: CASSFTGTNTEAFF. In DNA, the CDR3 is TGTGCCAGCAGCTTTACAGGGACTAACACTGAAGCTTTCTTT.

The CDR3 spells CASSPGGRGRSYNEQFF. As DNA, the CDR3 is TGTGCCAGCAGCCCGGGAGGCCGGGGGCGCTCCTACAATGAGCAGTTCTTC. The chain has TRBV7-3 and TRBJ2-1, with D maybe TRBD2 (7 bases). Trimming removed 5 bases from V and 0 bases from J, with 17 bases in between. Germline lookup yields CDR1 SGHTA and CDR2 FQGTGA. The CDR3 totals 17 residues.

The V call is TRBV27, the J call TRBJ1-4; 7 nucleotides agree with TRBD1. The V and J ends lost 6 bases and 8 bases, in that order; junction bases with no gene match: 6. Germline loops: CDR1 MNHEY, CDR2 SMNVEV (reference sequence). This CDR3 spans 13 amino acids. Here the CDR3 DNA reads TGTGCCAGCAGACCAGGGGGGTGGGAAAAACTGTTTTTT. This translates into CASRPGGWEKLFF.

The gene calls are TRBV11-2 and TRBJ1-1, with unresolved D. The germline V gene has CDR1 SGHAT and CDR2 FQNNGV. The ends were cut back, 5 bases at V and 2 bases at J, with 18 bases in the middle. This CDR3 is 16 amino acids long. CDR3 region: CASSPRRAGENTEAFF. Here the CDR3 DNA reads TGTGCCAGCAGCCCCAGACGGGCAGGAGAAAACACTGAAGCTTTCTTT.

This chain connects TRBV7-9 to TRBJ2-1; D remains ambiguous. Per germline, CDR1 SEHNR and CDR2 FQNEAQ (reference sequence). This CDR3 contains 11 residues. V was clipped by 3 bases and J by 10 bases, with 7 bases between them. The CDR3 DNA sequence: TGTGCCAGCAGCTTGCCCCGGGAGCAGTTCTTC. Protein: CASSLPREQFF.

V is TRBV4-1 and J is TRBJ2-1; 9 bases map to TRBD2. The CDR3 loop spans 16 amino acids. CDR1 MGHRA and CDR2 YSYEKL come from the germline V gene. Losses at the gene ends were 4 bases for V and 4 bases for J; bases not matched to a gene: 8. CDR3 in DNA: TGCGCCAGCAGCCGGCGGGAGGGCCCAGGGTACAATGAGCAGTTCTTC. It translates to CASSRREGPGYNEQFF.

This rearrangement joins TRBV2 to TRBJ2-1; 9 nucleotides agree with TRBD2. Germline values: CDR1 SNHLY, CDR2 FYNNEI. The CDR3 contains 16 residues. The V and J ends lost 2 bases and 4 bases, in that order; junction bases with no gene match: 6. The CDR3 loop is CASSEIAGGRYNEQFF. The CDR3 DNA sequence: TGTGCCAGCAGTGAAATTGCGGGAGGGAGGTACAATGAGCAGTTCTTC.

This clone was seen a single time. CDR3 bases: TGTGCCAGCGGGGCGGCTAGCGGGGGAGATACAGATACGCAGTATTTT. Its translation: CASGAASGGDTDTQYF. This chain links TRBV13 with TRBJ2-3; 10 nucleotides match TRBD2. Germline assignment: CDR1 PRHDT and CDR2 FYEKMQ (reference sequence). Trimming took 8 bases from V and 3 from J; bases not matched to a gene: 11. The CDR3 is 16 residues long.

CDR3 amino acids: CASTQAGAGDTQYF. DNA of the CDR3: TGTGCCAGCACCCAAGCGGGAGCTGGAGATACGCAGTATTTT. This sequence joins TRBV27 and TRBJ2-3, with 8 bases lining up with TRBD2. The germline gives CDR1 MNHEY, CDR2 SMNVEV (reference sequence). CDR3 length: 14 residues. V gave up 7 bases and J gave up 5 bases; unmatched junction bases: 8.

V and J are TRBV27 and TRBJ2-1, with a tentative D call TRBD1 (5 bases). This CDR3 comprises 15 residues. The germline CDR1 and CDR2 sequences are MNHEY and SMNVEV (reference sequence). The V end was cut by 5 bases, the J end by 1 base, with 12 bases between. CDR3 region: CASSAQGLSYNEQFF. The CDR3 DNA is TGTGCCAGCAGTGCGCAGGGATTGTCCTACAATGAGCAGTTCTTC.

The V and J genes are TRBV7-8 and TRBJ2-5; no clear D gene. Between the trimmed V and J ends, which lost 1 base and 0 bases, there was a span of 6 bases. Germline V gene data show CDR1 as SGHVS and CDR2 as FQNEAQ. The CDR3 is made up of 14 amino acids. In nucleotides, the CDR3 is TGTGCCAGCAGCTTAGGCGCAAACCAAGAGACCCAGTACTTC. This encodes CASSLGANQETQYF.

This chain joins TRBV5-4 and TRBJ2-3; 8 nucleotides align to TRBD2. The germline V gene has CDR1 SGHNT and CDR2 YYREEE (reference sequence). The CDR3 loop spans 17 amino acids. J gave up 3 bases and V 4 bases, and 13 bases lay outside the gene matches. CDR3 coding DNA: TGTGCCAGCAGCCCGGGGGCTAGCGGGTTGAGGACAGATACGCAGTATTTT. Residues: CASSPGASGLRTDTQYF.

The chain joins TRBV4-2 to TRBJ2-3; tentatively, D is TRBD1 (5 bases). Germline CDR1 LGHNA, CDR2 YNFKEQ. The V end lost 3 bases, the J end lost 6 bases, and 13 bases lay between the germline ends. There are 14 residues in the CDR3. The CDR3 region has the DNA TGTGCCAGCAGCCAGGCAGGGTCCTTCGATACGCAGTATTTT. This gives the protein CASSQAGSFDTQYF.

This chain joins TRBV2 and TRBJ2-3; D gene uncertain. CDR3 size: 14 residues. Germline values: CDR1 SNHLY, CDR2 FYNNEI. Trimming removed 6 bases at V and 2 bases at J, with 12 bases between. CDR3 sequence reads: CASSAGRFTDTQYF. In DNA, the CDR3 is TGTGCCAGCAGCGCAGGACGATTCACAGATACGCAGTATTTT.

This chain links TRBV6-5 with TRBJ1-6; 8 bases fit TRBD1. CDR1 is MNHEY, CDR2 SVGAGI, per germline. The CDR3 loop spans 15 amino acids. With V trimmed by 7 bases and J by 6 bases, 8 bases remained unmatched. CDR3 sequence: CASTHQGAGNSPLHF. In nucleotides, the CDR3 is TGTGCCAGCACGCACCAGGGGGCTGGTAATTCACCCCTCCACTTT.

The rearrangement uses TRBV4-2 and TRBJ1-4; 8 bases map to TRBD1. There are 18 residues in the CDR3. The J segment lost 0 bases and the V segment lost 7 bases, leaving 13 bases of the junction unmatched. In germline, CDR1 is LGHNA, CDR2 YNFKEQ. The CDR3 region is CASMGRTGLVATNEKLFF. CDR3 DNA: TGTGCCAGCATGGGTCGGACAGGGCTCGTCGCAACTAATGAAAAACTGTTTTTT.

The chain carries TRBV7-8 and TRBJ2-7; no clear D. The length of the CDR3 is 14 residues. Germline V lookup: CDR1 SGHVS, CDR2 FQNEAQ. The ends were cut back, 2 bases at V and 0 bases at J, with 8 bases in the middle. The CDR3 DNA reads as TGTGCCAGCAGCTTATATCAGACCTCCTACGAGCAGTACTTC. Translating gives CASSLYQTSYEQYF.

This chain uses TRBV6-5 with TRBJ2-5; tentatively, D is TRBD1 or TRBD2 (5 bases each). Germline values: CDR1 MNHEY, CDR2 SVGAGI. The CDR3 length is 15 residues. Trimming took 6 bases from V and 5 from J, leaving 19 bases between them. The CDR3 sequence: CASSRGWAGDETQYF. CDR3 sequence (DNA): TGTGCCAGCAGCCGCGGCTGGGCTGGGGACGAGACCCAGTACTTC.

The rearrangement joins TRBV28 to TRBJ2-1; 7 nucleotides align to TRBD2. The V gene's germline CDR1 is MDHEN and CDR2 SYDVKM. The CDR3 is 20 amino acids. The ends lost 8 bases at V and 3 bases at J; junction bases unmatched: 25. The CDR3 nucleotides read TGTGCCAGCGGTCTGGGGGGAAGTTGGGCGGGAGCCCCCAGCTACAATGAGCAGTTCTTC. It encodes CASGLGGSWAGAPSYNEQFF. Full variable domain (rest looked up from reference TRBV28 and TRBJ2-1): DVKVTQSSRYLVKRTGEKVFLECVQDMDHENMFWYRQDPGLGLRLIYFSYDVKMKEKGDIPEGYSVSREKKERFSLILESASTNQTSMYLCASGLGGSWAGAPSYNEQFFGPGTRLTVL.

The V call is TRBV19, the J call TRBJ1-5, with 7 bases identical to TRBD1. The ends lost 2 bases at V and 5 bases at J; junction bases unmatched: 9. CDR1 LNHDA and CDR2 SQIVND come from the germline V gene (reference sequence). CDR3 length equals 16 residues. The DNA of the CDR3 is TGTGCCAGTAGTATAATCGGTAAAGGGGGCTATCAGCCCCAGCATTTT. Its translation is CASSIIGKGGYQPQHF.